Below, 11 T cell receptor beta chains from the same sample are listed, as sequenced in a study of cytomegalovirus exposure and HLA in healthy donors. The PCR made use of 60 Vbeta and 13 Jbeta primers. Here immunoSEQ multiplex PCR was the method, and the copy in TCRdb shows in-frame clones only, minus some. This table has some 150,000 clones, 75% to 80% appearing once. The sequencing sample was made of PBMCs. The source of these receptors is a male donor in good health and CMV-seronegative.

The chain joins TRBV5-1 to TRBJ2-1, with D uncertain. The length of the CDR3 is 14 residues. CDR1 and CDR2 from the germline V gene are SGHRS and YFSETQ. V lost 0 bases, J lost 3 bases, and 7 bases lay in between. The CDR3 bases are TGCGCCAGCAGCTTGGCCCGAGTCTACAATGAGCAGTTCTTC. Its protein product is CASSLARVYNEQFF.

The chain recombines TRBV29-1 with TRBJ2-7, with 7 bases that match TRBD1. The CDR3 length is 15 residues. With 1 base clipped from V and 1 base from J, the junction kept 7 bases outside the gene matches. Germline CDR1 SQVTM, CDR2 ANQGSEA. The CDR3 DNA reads TGCAGCGTTGAAGCCCCCGGGACAGCGTCCTACGAGCAGTACTTC. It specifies CSVEAPGTASYEQYF.

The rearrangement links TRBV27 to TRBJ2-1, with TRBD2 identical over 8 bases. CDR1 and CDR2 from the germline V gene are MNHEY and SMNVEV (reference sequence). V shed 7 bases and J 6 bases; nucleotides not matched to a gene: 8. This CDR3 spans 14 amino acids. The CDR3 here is CASTASGRFNEQFF. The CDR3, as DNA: TGTGCCAGCACCGCTAGCGGGCGTTTCAATGAGCAGTTCTTC.

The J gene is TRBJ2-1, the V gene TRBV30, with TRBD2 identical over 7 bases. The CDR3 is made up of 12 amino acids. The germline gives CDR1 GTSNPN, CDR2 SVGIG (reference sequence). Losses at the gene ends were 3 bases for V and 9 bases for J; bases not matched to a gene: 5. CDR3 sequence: CAWSAGGGEQFF. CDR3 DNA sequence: TGTGCCTGGAGCGCCGGCGGGGGTGAGCAGTTCTTC.

CDR3 sequence (DNA): TGTGCCAGCAGCTTAAATCCCCCGGCTAGTATAAACAATGAGCAGTTCTTC. Encoded protein: CASSLNPPASINNEQFF. This chain uses TRBV7-3 with TRBJ2-1; D is ambiguous. The CDR3 covers 17 residues. Germline values: CDR1 SGHTA, CDR2 FQGTGA. The V end lost 1 base, the J end lost 5 bases, and 18 bases lay between the germline ends. The full variable domain, completed using reference TRBV7-3 and TRBJ2-1, is GAGVSQTPSNKVTEKGKYVELRCDPISGHTALYWYRQSLGQGPEFLIYFQGTGAADDSGLPNDRFFAVRPEGSVSTLKIQRTERGDSAVYLCASSLNPPASINNEQFFGPGTRLTVL.

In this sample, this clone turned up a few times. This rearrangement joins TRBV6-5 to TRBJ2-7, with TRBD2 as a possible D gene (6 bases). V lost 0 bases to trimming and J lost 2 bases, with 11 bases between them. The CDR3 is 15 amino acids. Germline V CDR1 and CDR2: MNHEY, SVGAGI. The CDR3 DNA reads TGTGCCAGCAGTTACTCCGGGGGACCTACCTACGAGCAGTACTTC. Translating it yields CASSYSGGPTYEQYF.

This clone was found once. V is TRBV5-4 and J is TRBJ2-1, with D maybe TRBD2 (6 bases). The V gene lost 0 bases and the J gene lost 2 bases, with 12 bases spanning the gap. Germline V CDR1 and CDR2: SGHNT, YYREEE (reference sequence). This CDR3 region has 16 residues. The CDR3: CASSLAAGRTYNEQFF. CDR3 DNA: TGTGCCAGCAGCTTGGCCGCGGGAAGGACCTACAATGAGCAGTTCTTC.

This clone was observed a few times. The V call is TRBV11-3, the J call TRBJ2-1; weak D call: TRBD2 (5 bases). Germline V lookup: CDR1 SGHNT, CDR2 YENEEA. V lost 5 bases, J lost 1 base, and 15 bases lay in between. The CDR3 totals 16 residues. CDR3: CASSLGFGESYNEQFF. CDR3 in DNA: TGTGCCAGCAGCCTCGGGTTTGGGGAGTCCTACAATGAGCAGTTCTTC.

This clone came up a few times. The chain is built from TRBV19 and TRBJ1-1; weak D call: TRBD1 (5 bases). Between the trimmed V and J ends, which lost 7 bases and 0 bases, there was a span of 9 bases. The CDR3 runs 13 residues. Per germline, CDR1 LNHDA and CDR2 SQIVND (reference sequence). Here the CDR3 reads CASMGRVNTEAFF. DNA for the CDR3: TGTGCCAGTATGGGCAGGGTGAACACTGAAGCTTTCTTT.

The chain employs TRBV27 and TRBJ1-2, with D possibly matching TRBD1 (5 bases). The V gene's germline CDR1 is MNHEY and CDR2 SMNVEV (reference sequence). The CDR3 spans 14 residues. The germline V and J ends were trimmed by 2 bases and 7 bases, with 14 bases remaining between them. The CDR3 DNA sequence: TGTGCCAGCAGTTTAGGCGGGGGGACCCTTGGCTACACCTTC. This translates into CASSLGGGTLGYTF.

The CDR3 spells CASSMIGNTGELFF. Here the CDR3 DNA reads TGTGCCAGCAGCATGATCGGGAACACCGGGGAGCTGTTTTTT. The chain employs TRBV27 and TRBJ2-2; D is uncertain. This CDR3 comprises 14 residues. Germline CDR1 reads MNHEY; CDR2 reads SMNVEV (reference sequence). V was pared by 6 bases and J by 1 base, with 9 bases between.